This is a list of T cell receptor beta chains from one sample in a study of blood T cell repertoires in COVID-19. Only in-frame clones appear in the TCRdb table, and some are missing; sequencing was by immunoSEQ multiplex PCR. Among around 250,000 clones, 70% to 90% were seen once, and the ten largest hold approximately 2%. Sequencing used PBMCs or T cells enriched from blood (not recorded which). Receptors were obtained from a woman aged 45 to 65 who had recovered from COVID-19. Each CDR3 is given with its conserved first and last residue. D genes are given only for firm matches. Where a row states a size, it is once, few, many or the class of an expanded clone; other rows omit it.

>TRBJ2-2|TRBV7-2|NA|NA|14
TGTGCCAGCAGCTCGGGACTTAACACCGGGGAGCTGTTTTTT
CASSSGLNTGELFF
>TRBJ2-7|TRBV7-9|NA|NA|13
TGTGCCAGCAGCCCCCGGCGGGTTCTCGAGCAGTACTTC
CASSPRRVLEQYF
>TRBJ1-5|TRBV28|NA|NA|15
TGTGCCAGCAGTCCCAATGCGGGTAACAATCAGCCCCAGCATTTT
CASSPNAGNNQPQHF
>TRBJ1-6|TRBV27|NA|NA|15
TGTGCCAGCAGTTTATCCACAGTGGTGAATTCACCCCTCCACTTT
CASSLSTVVNSPLHF
>TRBJ2-2|TRBV19|NA|NA|14
TGTGCCAGTAGTGTTGGGGGCCGGTTCGGGGAGCTGTTTTTT
CASSVGGRFGELFF
>TRBJ2-1|TRBV11-3|TRBD2|NA|14
TGTGCCAGCAGCTCGTCTAGCGGGTACAATGAGCAGTTCTTC
CASSSSSGYNEQFF
>TRBJ2-7|TRBV6-5|TRBD2|NA|14
TGTGCCAGCAGTTTAGCGGGAGAATTCTACGAGCAGTACTTC
CASSLAGEFYEQYF
>TRBJ2-7|TRBV5-1|NA|NA|14
TGCGCCAGCAGCTTGGCCGGAGGGCCCCACGAGCAGTACTTC
CASSLAGGPHEQYF
>TRBJ1-2|TRBV6-5|NA|NA|14
TGTGCATCTCTGGCGGGGCCGACGACTTATGGCTACACCTTC
CASLAGPTTYGYTF
>TRBJ1-1|TRBV27|NA|NA|16
TGTGCCAGCAGTTCCGCCCCCGGGGGGGGTAACACTGAAGCTTTCTTT
CASSSAPGGGNTEAFF
>TRBJ1-1|TRBV19|NA|NA|20
TGTGCCAGTAGTATCATTTTTCGCTCGCTGGAGGACAGCATTAACACTGAAGCTTTCTTT
CASSIIFRSLEDSINTEAFF
>TRBJ1-4|TRBV6-5|NA|NA|14
TGTGCCAGCAGGAGGAGGGAGACTAATGAAAAACTGTTTTTT
CASRRRETNEKLFF
>TRBJ1-1|TRBV7-2|TRBD1|NA|17
TGTGCCAGCAGCTTAGCTCGCCAGGGGGCTAGGAACACTGAAGCTTTCTTT
CASSLARQGARNTEAFF
>TRBJ1-6|TRBV28|NA|NA|13
TGTGCCAGTGGACAGAACTTTAATTCACCCCTCCACTTT
CASGQNFNSPLHF
>TRBJ2-5|TRBV5-1|NA|NA|15
TGCGCCAGCAGCTTGGAGGCCCGGGTGACCGAGACCCAGTACTTC
CASSLEARVTETQYF
>TRBJ2-7|TRBV18|TRBD1|NA|15
TGTGCCAGCTCACCACAGGGGGCGCACCCCTACGAGCAGTACTTC
CASSPQGAHPYEQYF
>TRBJ2-2|TRBV7-9|TRBD2|NA|15
TGTGCCAGCAGCTTAACGGGAGGGCCCTCCGGGGAGCTGTTTTTT
CASSLTGGPSGELFF
>TRBJ1-5|TRBV19|NA|NA|16
TGTGCCAGTAGTATAGTATGGACAGCGGACAATCAGCCCCAGCATTTT
CASSIVWTADNQPQHF
>TRBJ1-5|TRBV15|TRBD1|NA|18
TGTGCCACCAGCAGAGATGCGCCTTGGGACAGTCGTAATCAGCCCCAGCATTTT
CATSRDAPWDSRNQPQHF
>TRBJ2-4|TRBV5-5|NA|NA|13
TGTGCCAGCAGCTTGGCGGGACAGACTGCCGGGAGCTTC
CASSLAGQTAGSF
>TRBJ2-2|TRBV11-3|TRBD1|NA|16
TGTGCCAGCAGCGCGGGAGGACAGGGGGTTGGCGGGGAGCTGTTTTTT
CASSAGGQGVGGELFF
>TRBJ2-7|TRBV10-1|TRBD1|once|14
TGCGCCAGCAGTTCGGGACAGGGGACCTACGAGCAGTACTTC
CASSSGQGTYEQYF
>TRBJ1-6|TRBV7-8|TRBD1|NA|15
TGTGCCAGCACCATACAGGGGGAAGTTAATTCACCCCTCCACTTT
CASTIQGEVNSPLHF
>TRBJ1-1|TRBV7-2|TRBD1|NA|14
TGTGCCAGCAGCCCAGGACAGGGGTGGACTGAAGCTTTCTTT
CASSPGQGWTEAFF
>TRBJ2-3|TRBV18|NA|NA|17
TGTGCCAGCTCACCAATGTTCAGGGGACCTAGCACAGATACGCAGTATTTT
CASSPMFRGPSTDTQYF
>TRBJ1-4|TRBV29-1|TRBD1|NA|13
TGCAGCGTGAGACAGGGCTTTAATGAAAAACTGTTTTTT
CSVRQGFNEKLFF
>TRBJ2-4|TRBV28|TRBD2|NA|17
TGTGCCAGCGCCAGGTCTGGGGGAGGGAGGGCCAAAAACATTCAGTACTTC
CASARSGGGRAKNIQYF
>TRBJ2-1|TRBV5-4|TRBD2|NA|15
TGTGCCAGCAGCCACTCCGCGGGGGTTAACAATGAGCAGTTCTTC
CASSHSAGVNNEQFF
>TRBJ2-3|TRBV6-4|TRBD2|few|16
TGTGCCAGCAGTGACTCACCTGCGGGGGGGGCAGATACGCAGTATTTT
CASSDSPAGGADTQYF
>TRBJ1-6|TRBV10-3|NA|NA|14
TGTGCCATCAGTGCAACAGGGTGGAATTCACCCCTCCACTTT
CAISATGWNSPLHF
>TRBJ2-7|TRBV10-1|TRBD1|NA|16
TGCGCCAGCAGCTACGCCCGGGACAGAGGAGGCTACGAGCAGTACTTC
CASSYARDRGGYEQYF